This record covers a single T cell receptor (beta chain). The data belong to a study of blood T cell repertoires in COVID-19. Data came from immunoSEQ multiplex PCR; TCRdb stores just in-frame clones and leaves some out. The table includes 100,000 to 130,000 clones, 88% detected once. This CDR3 contains 17 residues. Germline CDR1 MNHEY, CDR2 SMNVEV (reference sequence). The ends lost 2 bases at V and 1 base at J; junction bases unmatched: 6. V gene TRBV27 combines with J gene TRBJ2-2; TRBD1 matches 8 bases. The sample consisted of peripheral blood. This TCR came from a human donor in a cohort sampled during active COVID-19. The CDR3 here is CASSLEGGQGNTGELFF. CDR3 nucleotides: TGTGCCAGCAGTTTAGAGGGCGGACAGGGGAACACCGGGGAGCTGTTTTTT.